This is a list of T cell receptor beta chains from one sample in a study of shared clonotypes between healthy human individuals. TCRdb keeps only in-frame clones here, not all; method: immunoSEQ multiplex PCR. The repertoire holds about 600,000 clones, with approximately 97% as singletons. Sequencing was performed on naive CD4+ T cells sorted from blood. All receptors derive from a woman aged 30 to 39 in good health. Each CDR3 is given with its conserved first and last residue. A D gene is named only where the DNA matches it firmly.

cdr3_length	d_call	v_call	j_call	cdr3_nt	cdr3_aa
15	.	TRBV7-8	TRBJ1-2	TGTGCCAGCAGCCACCTAGGGGTGGCGGACTATGGCTACACCTTC	CASSHLGVADYGYTF
14	TRBD1	TRBV6-5	TRBJ2-7	TGTGCCAGCAGGGCAGACAGGGCAGGCTACGAGCAGTACTTC	CASRADRAGYEQYF
14	TRBD2	TRBV5-1	TRBJ2-7	TGCGCCAGCAGCCATACTAGCGGTTCCTACGAGCAGTACTTC	CASSHTSGSYEQYF
14	.	TRBV5-1	TRBJ2-2	TGCGCCAGCACTGTCGGGGCGAACACCGGGGAGCTGTTTTTT	CASTVGANTGELFF
10	.	TRBV29-1	TRBJ1-2	TGCAGCGGTGGACTGGATGGCTACACCTTC	CSGGLDGYTF
15	.	TRBV18	TRBJ1-1	TGTGCCAGCTCACCAGGGCAGGGTGAGAACACTGAAGCTTTCTTT	CASSPGQGENTEAFF
15	TRBD2	TRBV11-2	TRBJ2-1	TGTGCCAGCAGCTTATTAGCGGGAGGGCACAATGAGCAGTTCTTC	CASSLLAGGHNEQFF
12	.	TRBV2	TRBJ1-1	TGTGCCAGCAGGGGGGCGTTGGCTGAAGCTTTCTTT	CASRGALAEAFF
15	.	TRBV6-1	TRBJ1-3	TGTGCCAGCAGTGAAAGTCAGGCGGCTGGAAACACCATATATTTT	CASSESQAAGNTIYF
16	TRBD2	TRBV19	TRBJ2-3	TGTGCCAGTAGTAAAACTAGCGGGAGTCTTACAGATACGCAGTATTTT	CASSKTSGSLTDTQYF